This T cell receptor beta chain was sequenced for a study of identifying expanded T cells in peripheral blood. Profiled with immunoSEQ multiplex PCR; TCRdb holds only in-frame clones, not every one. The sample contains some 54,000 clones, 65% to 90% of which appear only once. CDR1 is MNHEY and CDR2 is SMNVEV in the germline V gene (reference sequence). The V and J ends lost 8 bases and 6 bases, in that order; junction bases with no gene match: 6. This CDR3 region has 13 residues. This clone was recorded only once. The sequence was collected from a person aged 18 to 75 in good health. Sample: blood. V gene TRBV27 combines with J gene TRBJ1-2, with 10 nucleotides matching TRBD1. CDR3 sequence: CASRDRGMDGYTF. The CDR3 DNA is TGTGCCAGCCGGGACAGGGGTATGGATGGCTACACCTTC.